One T cell receptor beta chain is described in this entry. What it binds is unknown. A read error may account for a junction end that differs from germline. Other nucleotide sequences from this sample produce the same CDR3. The data derive from a study of OX40 agonist ivuxolimab in advanced cancers. About the study: Intravenous ivuxolimab at 0.01 to 10 mg/kg was given to patients every 2 weeks.

Sequencing was performed with immunoSEQ multiplex PCR; in TCRdb, only in-frame clones are kept and a portion is missing. The profile shows 30,000 to 40,000 clones, roughly 87% of them singletons. This CDR3 spans 19 amino acids. Germline V gives CDR1 MNHEY, CDR2 SMNVEV (reference sequence). Study observations and caveats: It was not determined which antigens were specifically recognized by the peripheral T cells that had undergone clonal expansion.

This chain uses TRBV27 with TRBJ2-1, with TRBD2 matching 14 bases. The receptor was isolated from an adult with an advanced solid tumor such as melanoma, head and neck, liver or kidney cancer. The sequencing here drew on CD4+ or CD8+ T cells sorted from blood, taken in a trial of the OX40 agonist ivuxolimab. The chain's CDR3 is CASSWIGGARTSGRNEQFF. Here the CDR3 DNA reads TGCGCCAGCAGTTGGATAGGGGGGGCGAGGACTAGCGGGAGGAATGAGCAGTTCTTC.